The rows below give T cell receptor beta chains drawn from one sample of a study of blood T cells in healthy people across ages. TCRdb recomputed calls from the 5' RACE reads with MiXCR, one row per CDR3 protein. The data contain over a million distinct CDR3 sequences, approximately 25% of them singletons. The same sample was also used in a study of T cells of mothers and their children.

The sample comprised blood. These receptors originate from a girl aged 2 to 9 in good health. Each CDR3 is given with its conserved first and last residue. Fields, in order: D gene, J gene, clone size, V gene, CDR3 length, CDR3 protein, CDR3 DNA. The D gene is left open where the match is weak. Clone size is stated in some rows and not others, as once, few, many or a class when expanded.

D gene: .
J gene: TRBJ1-3
clone size: once
V gene: TRBV28
CDR3 length: 15
CDR3 protein: CASSHIFAGGNTIYF
CDR3 DNA: TGTGCCAGCAGCCACATCTTTGCCGGAGGAAACACCATATATTTT

D gene: .
J gene: TRBJ2-4
clone size: .
V gene: TRBV4-3
CDR3 length: 15
CDR3 protein: CASSQDHGAQNIQYF
CDR3 DNA: TGCGCCAGCAGCCAAGATCACGGCGCCCAGAACATTCAGTACTTC

D gene: .
J gene: TRBJ2-5
clone size: .
V gene: TRBV9
CDR3 length: 13
CDR3 protein: CASSVGSLETQYF
CDR3 DNA: TGTGCCAGCAGCGTAGGGTCCCTAGAGACCCAGTACTTC

D gene: TRBD2
J gene: TRBJ2-3
clone size: few
V gene: TRBV4-2
CDR3 length: 15
CDR3 protein: CASSQAGGGEDTQYF
CDR3 DNA: TGTGCCAGCAGCCAGGCGGGGGGAGGTGAAGATACGCAGTATTTT

D gene: .
J gene: TRBJ1-2
clone size: .
V gene: TRBV3-1
CDR3 length: 15
CDR3 protein: CASSLNGRENYGCTF
CDR3 DNA: TGTGCCAGCAGCCTAAACGGACGGGAAAACTATGGCTGCACCTTC

D gene: .
J gene: TRBJ2-5
clone size: .
V gene: TRBV28
CDR3 length: 15
CDR3 protein: CASSLGAGFQETQYF
CDR3 DNA: TGTGCCAGCAGTTTAGGCGCTGGGTTCCAAGAGACCCAGTACTTC

D gene: .
J gene: TRBJ1-2
clone size: .
V gene: TRBV7-2
CDR3 length: 12
CDR3 protein: CASSYNRDGYTF
CDR3 DNA: TGTGCCAGCAGCTATAACAGGGATGGCTACACCTTC

D gene: .
J gene: TRBJ2-7
clone size: few
V gene: TRBV27
CDR3 length: 14
CDR3 protein: CASSSGGGYYEQYF
CDR3 DNA: TGTGCCAGCAGTTCTGGAGGGGGCTACTACGAGCAGTACTTC

D gene: TRBD2
J gene: TRBJ2-1
clone size: .
V gene: TRBV4-1
CDR3 length: 15
CDR3 protein: CASSQAASGINEQFF
CDR3 DNA: TGCGCCAGCAGCCAAGCGGCTAGCGGGATCAATGAGCAGTTCTTC

D gene: .
J gene: TRBJ2-5
clone size: few
V gene: TRBV7-9
CDR3 length: 14
CDR3 protein: CASSSPAGKETQYF
CDR3 DNA: TGTGCCAGCAGCTCTCCGGCCGGGAAAGAGACCCAGTACTTC

D gene: .
J gene: TRBJ1-1
clone size: .
V gene: TRBV7-2
CDR3 length: 12
CDR3 protein: CASSLVNVEAFF
CDR3 DNA: TGTGCCAGCAGCTTAGTGAATGTTGAAGCTTTCTTT

D gene: .
J gene: TRBJ2-7
clone size: few
V gene: TRBV4-3
CDR3 length: 15
CDR3 protein: CASSQEDIGGYEQYF
CDR3 DNA: TGCGCCAGCAGCCAAGAGGATATAGGGGGCTACGAGCAGTACTTC

D gene: .
J gene: TRBJ2-1
clone size: few
V gene: TRBV4-1
CDR3 length: 17
CDR3 protein: CASSTYRDSKLYNEQFF
CDR3 DNA: TGCGCCAGCAGCACCTACCGGGACTCCAAACTCTACAATGAGCAGTTCTTC

D gene: .
J gene: TRBJ2-7
clone size: .
V gene: TRBV14
CDR3 length: 15
CDR3 protein: CASSQFGTQTYEQYF
CDR3 DNA: TGTGCCAGCAGCCAATTCGGGACGCAGACTTACGAGCAGTACTTC

D gene: TRBD2
J gene: TRBJ2-7
clone size: .
V gene: TRBV20-1
CDR3 length: 16
CDR3 protein: CSARDRRGAVIYEQYF
CDR3 DNA: TGCAGTGCTAGAGATAGGCGGGGGGCCGTAATCTACGAGCAGTACTTC

D gene: TRBD2
J gene: TRBJ2-1
clone size: .
V gene: TRBV4-1
CDR3 length: 14
CDR3 protein: CASSQPTSGNEQFF
CDR3 DNA: TGCGCCAGCAGCCAGCCGACTAGCGGGAATGAGCAGTTCTTC

D gene: .
J gene: TRBJ1-3
clone size: once
V gene: TRBV20-1
CDR3 length: 12
CDR3 protein: CSVQFSGNTIYF
CDR3 DNA: TGCAGTGTACAGTTCTCTGGAAACACCATATATTTT

D gene: .
J gene: TRBJ2-5
clone size: .
V gene: TRBV12-3/TRBV12-4
CDR3 length: 14
CDR3 protein: CASSLRDAQETQYF
CDR3 DNA: TGTGCCAGCAGTTTGAGGGACGCCCAAGAGACCCAGTACTTC

D gene: .
J gene: TRBJ2-3
clone size: few
V gene: TRBV6-5
CDR3 length: 15
CDR3 protein: CASSPDGGPTDTQYF
CDR3 DNA: TGTGCCAGCAGCCCCGATGGGGGCCCCACAGATACGCAGTATTTT

D gene: .
J gene: TRBJ2-5
clone size: .
V gene: TRBV12-3/TRBV12-4
CDR3 length: 15
CDR3 protein: CASSSGVGAEETQYF
CDR3 DNA: TGTGCCAGCAGTTCCGGGGTCGGGGCGGAGGAGACCCAGTACTTC

D gene: .
J gene: TRBJ2-7
clone size: .
V gene: TRBV12-3/TRBV12-4
CDR3 length: 12
CDR3 protein: CASSPREYEQYF
CDR3 DNA: TGTGCCAGCAGTCCTCGGGAATACGAGCAGTACTTC

D gene: .
J gene: TRBJ2-1
clone size: few
V gene: TRBV29-1
CDR3 length: 14
CDR3 protein: CSVSGEGRYDEQFF
CDR3 DNA: TGCAGCGTTTCAGGGGAAGGGAGATACGATGAGCAGTTCTTC

D gene: .
J gene: TRBJ2-1
clone size: .
V gene: TRBV7-6
CDR3 length: 13
CDR3 protein: CASSGEIYYEQFF
CDR3 DNA: TGTGCCAGCAGCGGCGAGATTTATTATGAGCAGTTCTTC

D gene: .
J gene: TRBJ2-5
clone size: .
V gene: TRBV24-1
CDR3 length: 13
CDR3 protein: CATSSLGEETQYF
CDR3 DNA: TGTGCCACCAGCTCCCTCGGGGAAGAGACCCAGTACTTC

D gene: TRBD1
J gene: TRBJ1-2
clone size: many
V gene: TRBV12-3/TRBV12-4
CDR3 length: 14
CDR3 protein: CASSPTGGGYGYTF
CDR3 DNA: TGTGCCAGCAGCCCGACAGGGGGAGGCTATGGCTACACCTTC

D gene: .
J gene: TRBJ2-7
clone size: few
V gene: TRBV12-3/TRBV12-4
CDR3 length: 13
CDR3 protein: CASSFQVSYEQYF
CDR3 DNA: TGTGCCAGCAGTTTCCAGGTCTCCTACGAGCAGTACTTC

D gene: .
J gene: TRBJ2-7
clone size: .
V gene: TRBV20-1
CDR3 length: 15
CDR3 protein: CSAATIDGNPYEQYF
CDR3 DNA: TGCAGTGCCGCAACAATCGACGGCAACCCCTACGAGCAGTACTTC

D gene: .
J gene: TRBJ2-6
clone size: .
V gene: TRBV20-1
CDR3 length: 14
CDR3 protein: CSASAGPYANVLTF
CDR3 DNA: TGCAGTGCTAGCGCTGGACCGTACGCCAACGTCCTGACTTTC

D gene: .
J gene: TRBJ2-3
clone size: few
V gene: TRBV7-3
CDR3 length: 16
CDR3 protein: CASSLTSAGWTDTQYF
CDR3 DNA: TGTGCCAGCAGCTTAACTTCGGCGGGTTGGACAGATACGCAGTATTTT

D gene: .
J gene: TRBJ2-5
clone size: .
V gene: TRBV12-3/TRBV12-4
CDR3 length: 14
CDR3 protein: CASSLSPYQETQYF
CDR3 DNA: TGTGCCAGCAGTTTAAGTCCGTACCAAGAGACCCAGTACTTC

D gene: .
J gene: TRBJ1-5
clone size: .
V gene: TRBV3-1
CDR3 length: 14
CDR3 protein: CASSQGAGREPQHF
CDR3 DNA: TGTGCCAGCAGCCAAGGGGCAGGTCGGGAGCCCCAGCATTTT

D gene: TRBD1
J gene: TRBJ2-2
clone size: few
V gene: TRBV29-1
CDR3 length: 14
CDR3 protein: CSVLQGVDTGELFF
CDR3 DNA: TGCAGCGTTCTACAGGGGGTCGACACCGGGGAGCTGTTTTTT

D gene: .
J gene: TRBJ2-1
clone size: .
V gene: TRBV5-5
CDR3 length: 13
CDR3 protein: CASSLPHYNEQFF
CDR3 DNA: TGTGCCAGCAGCTTGCCCCACTACAATGAGCAGTTCTTC

D gene: .
J gene: TRBJ2-4
clone size: few
V gene: TRBV15
CDR3 length: 15
CDR3 protein: CATSRDESTGNDQYF
CDR3 DNA: TGTGCCACCAGCAGAGATGAATCGACGGGAAACGATCAGTACTTC

D gene: TRBD1
J gene: TRBJ2-1
clone size: .
V gene: TRBV5-1
CDR3 length: 14
CDR3 protein: CASFGTGSYNEQFF
CDR3 DNA: TGCGCCAGCTTTGGGACAGGATCCTACAATGAGCAGTTCTTC

D gene: .
J gene: TRBJ1-2
clone size: many
V gene: TRBV20-1
CDR3 length: 14
CDR3 protein: CSARDRRANYGYTF
CDR3 DNA: TGCAGTGCTAGAGATCGTAGAGCTAACTATGGCTACACCTTC

D gene: TRBD2
J gene: TRBJ2-1
clone size: few
V gene: TRBV7-9
CDR3 length: 16
CDR3 protein: CASSSPRGGTYNEQFF
CDR3 DNA: TGTGCCAGCAGCTCTCCTCGCGGGGGGACCTACAATGAGCAGTTCTTC

D gene: .
J gene: TRBJ2-7
clone size: few
V gene: TRBV29-1
CDR3 length: 14
CDR3 protein: CSVEVEGTSYEQYF
CDR3 DNA: TGCAGCGTTGAAGTAGAGGGGACCTCCTACGAGCAGTACTTC

D gene: .
J gene: TRBJ1-1
clone size: few
V gene: TRBV29-1
CDR3 length: 12
CDR3 protein: CSSIRMNTEAFF
CDR3 DNA: TGCAGCTCAATACGGATGAACACTGAAGCTTTCTTT

D gene: TRBD2
J gene: TRBJ2-1
clone size: few
V gene: TRBV4-2
CDR3 length: 14
CDR3 protein: CASSQERGGNEQFF
CDR3 DNA: TGTGCCAGCAGCCAAGAGCGGGGAGGGAATGAGCAGTTCTTC

D gene: .
J gene: TRBJ1-1
clone size: few
V gene: TRBV5-6
CDR3 length: 12
CDR3 protein: CASGVKPTEAFF
CDR3 DNA: TGTGCCAGCGGGGTGAAGCCCACTGAAGCTTTCTTT

D gene: .
J gene: TRBJ1-1
clone size: .
V gene: TRBV6-5
CDR3 length: 13
CDR3 protein: CASSYRGMAEAFF
CDR3 DNA: TGTGCCAGCAGTTACCGGGGGATGGCTGAAGCTTTCTTT

D gene: .
J gene: TRBJ1-3
clone size: .
V gene: TRBV15
CDR3 length: 16
CDR3 protein: CATSSMTGSSGNTIYF
CDR3 DNA: TGTGCCACCAGCAGTATGACAGGCTCCTCTGGAAACACCATATATTTT

D gene: .
J gene: TRBJ2-7
clone size: few
V gene: TRBV28
CDR3 length: 15
CDR3 protein: CASREGQGNPYEQYF
CDR3 DNA: TGTGCCAGCAGAGAGGGGCAGGGGAATCCCTACGAGCAGTACTTC

D gene: TRBD2
J gene: TRBJ2-7
clone size: many
V gene: TRBV4-2
CDR3 length: 16
CDR3 protein: CASSQETSGGFYEQYF
CDR3 DNA: TGTGCCAGCAGCCAAGAGACTAGCGGGGGGTTTTACGAGCAGTACTTC

D gene: .
J gene: TRBJ1-2
clone size: .
V gene: TRBV12-3/TRBV12-4
CDR3 length: 15
CDR3 protein: CASSLSTMGHHGYTF
CDR3 DNA: TGTGCCAGCAGTTTAAGTACTATGGGGCACCATGGCTACACCTTC

D gene: .
J gene: TRBJ2-3
clone size: .
V gene: TRBV6-6
CDR3 length: 15
CDR3 protein: CASRSDRPSTDTQYF
CDR3 DNA: TGTGCCAGCAGGAGTGACCGGCCTAGCACAGATACGCAGTATTTT

D gene: .
J gene: TRBJ2-7
clone size: .
V gene: TRBV20-1
CDR3 length: 15
CDR3 protein: CSARDQGKGVDEQYF
CDR3 DNA: TGCAGTGCTAGAGATCAGGGGAAGGGGGTCGACGAGCAGTACTTC

D gene: TRBD2
J gene: TRBJ2-1
clone size: few
V gene: TRBV2
CDR3 length: 15
CDR3 protein: CASSEVLAGVYEQFF
CDR3 DNA: TGTGCCAGCAGTGAAGTACTAGCGGGAGTATATGAGCAGTTCTTC

D gene: .
J gene: TRBJ1-5
clone size: .
V gene: TRBV28
CDR3 length: 14
CDR3 protein: CASSPRRNNQPQHF
CDR3 DNA: TGTGCCAGCAGCCCACGTAGGAACAATCAGCCCCAGCATTTT

D gene: .
J gene: TRBJ1-2
clone size: few
V gene: TRBV3-1
CDR3 length: 16
CDR3 protein: CASSQVRDFPLYGYTF
CDR3 DNA: TGTGCCAGCAGCCAGGTGAGGGACTTCCCTCTCTATGGCTACACCTTC

D gene: TRBD2
J gene: TRBJ2-1
clone size: .
V gene: TRBV12-3/TRBV12-4
CDR3 length: 14
CDR3 protein: CASSPTGTRSEQFF
CDR3 DNA: TGTGCCAGCAGTCCAACCGGGACTAGGAGTGAGCAGTTCTTC

D gene: TRBD2
J gene: TRBJ2-1
clone size: .
V gene: TRBV24-1
CDR3 length: 16
CDR3 protein: CATSDVGTVAGNEQFF
CDR3 DNA: TGTGCCACCAGTGATGTGGGTACAGTAGCGGGAAATGAGCAGTTCTTC

D gene: .
J gene: TRBJ1-4
clone size: few
V gene: TRBV7-6
CDR3 length: 15
CDR3 protein: CASSSGKGVWEKLFF
CDR3 DNA: TGTGCCAGCAGCTCGGGCAAGGGTGTTTGGGAAAAACTGTTTTTT